What follows are 28 T cell receptor beta chains derived from one specimen sequenced in a study of blood T cell repertoires in COVID-19. Clones were sequenced by immunoSEQ multiplex PCR, and TCRdb holds only the in-frame ones, with some missing. The sample has 220,000 or so clones; roughly 80% are singletons. Material for sequencing was PBMCs or T cells enriched from blood (not recorded which). These receptor sequences come from a middle-aged woman with acute COVID-19.

The sample holds a few counts of this clone. CDR3 bases: TGTGCCAGCAGCTTAAATAGCCGTCCTAACTATGGCTACACCTTC. It encodes CASSLNSRPNYGYTF. The chain links TRBV7-9 to TRBJ1-2, with D unclear. The V end was cut by 2 bases, the J end by 0 bases, with 10 bases between. Germline lookup yields CDR1 SEHNR and CDR2 FQNEAQ (reference sequence). This CDR3 is built from 15 residues.

This chain links TRBV9 with TRBJ2-5, with 8 positions matching TRBD2. Trimming cost V 3 bases and J 2 bases; bases outside gene matches: 12. Germline V gives CDR1 SGDLS, CDR2 YYNGEE. This CDR3 spans 17 amino acids. CDR3 protein: CASSAPREGGEQETQYF. The CDR3 DNA is TGTGCCAGCAGCGCACCCCGGGAGGGGGGCGAGCAAGAGACCCAGTACTTC.

The chain recombines TRBV3-1 (or the pseudogene TRBV3-2) with TRBJ2-3; 8 nucleotides line up with TRBD2. CDR3 length equals 14 residues. Trimming cost V 3 bases and J 1 base; bases outside gene matches: 0. CDR1 and CDR2 (germline): LGHDT, YNNKEL (reference sequence). CDR3 sequence reads: CASSQRGGTDTQYF. CDR3 sequence (DNA): TGTGCCAGCAGCCAGCGGGGGGGCACAGATACGCAGTATTTT.

This clone was seen only once. The chain carries TRBV5-3 and TRBJ2-7; D gene uncertain. TRBV5-3 is placed among ORFs of uncertain function. The V gene lost 5 bases and the J gene lost 4 bases, with 16 bases spanning the gap. The CDR3 runs 14 residues. The CDR3 coding sequence is TGTGCCAGAAGGCGGTATAACCCTCTATACGAGCAGTACTTC. Amino acids: CARRRYNPLYEQYF.

Remarks on this clone: The sample holds other DNA sequences that translate to the same CDR3. The genes are TRBV4-1 and TRBJ2-1; tentatively, D is TRBD2 (6 bases). CDR3 length: 14 amino acids. V lost 1 base and J 5 bases, leaving 9 bases between the germline ends. CDR1 and CDR2 from the germline V gene are MGHRA and YSYEKL. Written as DNA, the CDR3 is TGCGCCAGCAGCCAAGCCGGGAGAAACAATGAGCAGTTCTTC. Residues: CASSQAGRNNEQFF.

The rearrangement uses TRBV9 and TRBJ2-7; TRBD2 aligns across 10 bases. Germline CDR1 reads SGDLS; CDR2 reads YYNGEE. This CDR3 is 16 amino acids long. V lost 0 bases and J lost 4; bases outside the gene matches: 7. The CDR3 DNA reads as TGTGCCAGCAGCGTAGCGCCGATTAGCGGGAGGTACGAGCAGTACTTC. Protein: CASSVAPISGRYEQYF. The variable domain in full, with the rest retrieved from reference TRBV9 and TRBJ2-7, is DSGVTQTPKHLITATGQRVTLRCSPRSGDLSVYWYQQSLDQGLQFLIQYYNGEERAKGNILERFSAQQFPDLHSELNLSSLELGDSALYFCASSVAPISGRYEQYFGPGTRLTVT.

This clone was picked up one time. The chain employs TRBV19 and TRBJ1-4; TRBD1 might be the D (5 bases). Germline V gene data show CDR1 as LNHDA and CDR2 as SQIVND (reference sequence). The CDR3 runs to 12 residues. V lost 9 bases to trimming and J lost 2 bases, with 7 bases between them. CDR3 residues: CARGPTNEKLFF. CDR3 DNA: TGTGCCAGGGGGCCGACTAATGAAAAACTGTTTTTT.

J is TRBJ2-2 and V is TRBV10-1; 9 bases map to TRBD2. The V gene's germline CDR1 is WNHNN and CDR2 SYGVQD (reference sequence). CDR3 length equals 16 residues. V shed 4 bases and J 0 bases; nucleotides not matched to a gene: 3. The CDR3 sequence: CASSGTSAANTGELFF. The CDR3 DNA follows: TGCGCCAGCAGTGGGACTAGCGCTGCGAACACCGGGGAGCTGTTTTTT.

In DNA form, the CDR3 reads TGTGCCAGCAGGGAGAGGGCCCTACCCCACTATGGCTACACCTTC. Protein product: CASRERALPHYGYTF. This chain uses TRBV28 with TRBJ1-2; no reliable D call. CDR1 and CDR2 (germline): MDHEN, SYDVKM. Trimming removed 6 bases at V and 3 bases at J, with 17 bases between. The CDR3 extends over 15 amino acids.

This clone was seen only once. This chain uses TRBV5-1 with TRBJ1-2; 10 bases fit TRBD1. This CDR3 has 17 residues. Germline V gives CDR1 SGHRS, CDR2 YFSETQ. V lost 4 bases to trimming and J lost 5 bases; unmatched junction nucleotides: 14. The CDR3 DNA reads TGCGCCAGCAGCCCCGTCGAGGACAGGGGGATAGAATATGGCTACACCTTC. It translates to CASSPVEDRGIEYGYTF.

The chain recombines TRBV10-3 with TRBJ1-3; no definite D call. CDR1 is ENHRY, CDR2 SYGVKD, per germline. V was trimmed by 8 bases and J by 0 bases, leaving 5 bases between them. CDR3 length: 12 residues. DNA of the CDR3: TGTGCCATCGGCCCCTCTGGAAACACCATATATTTT. Translated: CAIGPSGNTIYF.

CDR3 sequence (DNA): TGTGCCAGCAGCCAAGTAGCCCTCTCGATGAGGAGCTCTGGGGCCAACGTCCTGACTTTC. Amino acid sequence: CASSQVALSMRSSGANVLTF. The rearrangement joins TRBV4-2 to TRBJ2-6; D is unclear. The germline V gene has CDR1 LGHNA and CDR2 YNFKEQ. This CDR3 has 20 amino acids. The V and J ends lost 1 base and 0 bases respectively, with 19 bases between them.

The CDR3 DNA sequence: TGTGCCAGCAGCTTCGGGACAGATGACGCCCAGCCCCAGCATTTT. Its protein is CASSFGTDDAQPQHF. The V call is TRBV5-6, the J call TRBJ1-5; 7 bases map to TRBD1. The CDR3 contains 15 residues. Trimming removed 2 bases from V and 7 bases from J; junction bases left unmatched: 9. Germline loops: CDR1 SGHDT, CDR2 YYEEEE.

This sequence joins TRBV12-3 or TRBV12-4 and TRBJ1-2; 8 bases match TRBD1. The CDR3 sequence is 13 residues long. V lost 10 bases to trimming and J lost 4 bases; unmatched junction nucleotides: 8. CDR3 bases: TGTGCCACAATTCAGGGGGCCGGCTATGGCTACACCTTC. Amino acid sequence: CATIQGAGYGYTF.

A word on this clone: Other DNA sequences from this sample encode an identical CDR3 as well. V is TRBV6-5 and J is TRBJ1-2, with TRBD1 as a possible D gene (5 bases). Trimming stripped 5 bases from V and 4 bases from J, with 11 bases between. Germline CDR1 MNHEY, CDR2 SVGAGI. The CDR3 sequence is 13 residues long. CDR3 loop: CASSPGGSYGYTF. The CDR3, as DNA: TGTGCCAGCAGTCCCGGGGGGAGCTATGGCTACACCTTC.

The chain combines TRBV6-5 with TRBJ1-5; D uncertain. The V and J ends lost 10 bases and 0 bases respectively, with 16 bases between them. The CDR3 runs to 15 residues. Per germline, CDR1 MNHEY and CDR2 SVGAGI. CDR3 loop: CATGPAGHSNQPQHF. The CDR3 bases are TGTGCCACCGGACCGGCGGGCCATAGCAATCAGCCCCAGCATTTT.

The V call is TRBV28, the J call TRBJ2-7; 12 bases are a match to TRBD1. Looked up from germline, CDR1 is MDHEN and CDR2 is SYDVKM. V lost 6 bases and J lost 5; bases outside the gene matches: 8. This CDR3 has 15 amino acids. CDR3 in DNA: TGTGCCAGCAGCCCGACCGGGACAGGGGGCCACGAGCAGTACTTC. It is translated as CASSPTGTGGHEQYF.

The chain has TRBV5-6 and TRBJ2-2; TRBD2 is a possible D gene (5 bases). Germline CDR1 reads SGHDT; CDR2 reads YYEEEE. The V end was cut by 2 bases, the J end by 7 bases, with 12 bases between. This CDR3 has 14 amino acids. The CDR3 region has the DNA TGTGCCAGCAGCTTTACTAGAAGAGGCGGGGAGCTGTTTTTT. Translated: CASSFTRRGGELFF.

V is TRBV6-5 and J is TRBJ1-1; TRBD1 might be the D (5 bases). V dropped 9 bases and J dropped 5 bases, with 13 bases sitting between them. From germline, CDR1 is MNHEY and CDR2 SVGAGI. The CDR3 is 12 residues long. DNA for the CDR3: TGTGCCAGTATCTCGCGGGGGACTGAAGCTTTCTTT. Protein product: CASISRGTEAFF.

This rearrangement joins TRBV7-9 to TRBJ2-3; D not certain. The CDR3 has 14 residues. V was pared by 3 bases and J by 0 bases, with 7 bases between. The germline V gene has CDR1 SEHNR and CDR2 FQNEAQ (reference sequence). The CDR3 nucleotides read TGTGCCAGCAGCTTCGAGAGTAGCACAGATACGCAGTATTTT. It specifies CASSFESSTDTQYF.

The sample holds one count of this clone. The rearrangement uses TRBV10-3 and TRBJ1-4; 7 bases fit TRBD1. The CDR3 contains 16 residues. Germline CDR1 and CDR2: ENHRY and SYGVKD. Germline trimming cut 0 bases from V and 5 bases from J; bases unmatched to any gene: 6. CDR3 DNA sequence: TGTGCCATCAGTGAGTCTAGCAGGGGGAAGAATGAAAAACTGTTTTTT. Its translation: CAISESSRGKNEKLFF.

The chain uses TRBV11-3 and TRBJ2-1; 9 nucleotides agree with TRBD2. Germline CDR1 is SGHNT and CDR2 is YENEEA. Trimming took 4 bases from V and 4 from J; bases not matched to a gene: 5. This CDR3 has 15 residues. CDR3 in DNA: TGTGCCAGCAGCTCCTCGGGACTAGCATACAATGAGCAGTTCTTC. Translating gives CASSSSGLAYNEQFF.

The rearrangement uses TRBV9 and TRBJ2-1; possibly TRBD1 for D (6 bases). The CDR3 spans 15 residues. The V end was cut by 4 bases, the J end by 5 bases, with 16 bases between. The germline V gene encodes CDR1 SGDLS and CDR2 YYNGEE. The DNA for the CDR3 is TGTGCCAGCAGCTCCGGGACACTAGGGAACAATGAGCAGTTCTTC. It translates to CASSSGTLGNNEQFF.

J is TRBJ2-3 and V is TRBV6-1, with TRBD2 matching 9 bases. Germline V CDR1 and CDR2: MNHNS, SASEGT. With 3 bases clipped from V and 4 bases from J, the junction kept 14 bases outside the gene matches. This CDR3 has 18 amino acids. CDR3 protein: CASSDGWGSGGTPDTQYF. The CDR3 DNA reads as TGTGCCAGCAGTGACGGGTGGGGTAGCGGGGGCACTCCAGATACGCAGTATTTT.

The chain combines TRBV7-2 with TRBJ1-6; a possible D gene is TRBD1 (6 bases). The CDR3 runs to 15 residues. Germline assignment: CDR1 SGHTA and CDR2 FQGNSA. Trimming left V 4 bases short and J 4 bases short, with 11 bases between. CDR3 coding DNA: TGTGCCAGCAGCTCTAGACAGGTGTATAATTCACCCCTCCACTTT. Translation: CASSSRQVYNSPLHF. Full variable domain (missing parts from reference TRBV7-2 and TRBJ1-6): GAGVSQSPSNKVTEKGKDVELRCDPISGHTALYWYRQSLGQGLEFLIYFQGNSAPDKSGLPSDRFSAERTGGSVSTLTIQRTQQEDSAVYLCASSSRQVYNSPLHFGNGTRLTVT.

V and J are TRBV4-3 and TRBJ1-2; 8 bases map to TRBD1. The germline V gene encodes CDR1 LGHNA and CDR2 YSLEER. J lost 8 bases, V lost 0 bases, and 8 bases had no gene match. The CDR3 is made up of 15 amino acids. Here the CDR3 reads CASSQDFQGASGYTF. In DNA, the CDR3 is TGCGCCAGCAGCCAAGATTTCCAGGGGGCGAGCGGCTACACCTTC.

The chain has TRBV12-3 or TRBV12-4 and TRBJ1-5; unclear D gene. Trimming shortened V by 7 bases and J by 3 bases, and 10 bases separated the two germline ends. The CDR3 extends over 13 amino acids. CDR3 residues: CASTHSTNQPQHF. The CDR3 nucleotides read TGTGCCAGCACTCATTCTACCAATCAGCCCCAGCATTTT.

In DNA form, the CDR3 reads TGTGCCAGTAGCAGCGGGGGAAATTCACCCCTCCACTTT. It translates to CASSSGGNSPLHF. The chain carries TRBV19 and TRBJ1-6, with D perhaps TRBD1 (5 bases). Between the trimmed V and J ends, which lost 6 bases and 7 bases, there was a span of 10 bases. In germline, CDR1 is LNHDA, CDR2 SQIVND (reference sequence). This CDR3 has 13 residues.